A selection of T cell receptor beta chains follows, all from one sample in a study of blood T cell repertoires in COVID-19. Assay used: immunoSEQ multiplex PCR; TCRdb lists only in-frame clones, some missing. The repertoire holds roughly 140,000 clones, over 70% seen once, with 0.45% to 0.6% in the top ten. Sample: peripheral blood. These receptors all stem from a man aged 60 to 75 with acute or convalescent COVID-19. The CDR3 runs from the conserved cysteine through the conserved F or W. The D gene is left open where the match is weak. Some rows have no size entry. The others give once, few or many, or a class for an expanded clone.

clone_size: -; cdr3_length: 16; d_call: TRBD1; j_call: TRBJ1-3; v_call: TRBV3-1/TRBV3-2; cdr3_aa: CASSLAGTGTGNTIYF; cdr3_nt: TGTGCCAGCAGCCTAGCAGGGACAGGGACTGGAAACACCATATATTTT
clone_size: -; cdr3_length: 15; d_call: TRBD1; j_call: TRBJ2-3; v_call: TRBV9; cdr3_aa: CASSRRGQGPDTQYF; cdr3_nt: TGTGCCAGCAGCCGGCGGGGACAGGGGCCGGATACGCAGTATTTT
clone_size: -; cdr3_length: 13; d_call: -; j_call: TRBJ1-1; v_call: TRBV5-1; cdr3_aa: CASGEVGYTEAFF; cdr3_nt: TGCGCCAGCGGAGAGGTCGGCTACACTGAAGCTTTCTTT
clone_size: -; cdr3_length: 11; d_call: -; j_call: TRBJ2-7; v_call: TRBV5-4; cdr3_aa: CASSQGYEQYF; cdr3_nt: TGTGCCAGCAGCCAGGGCTACGAGCAGTACTTC
clone_size: few; cdr3_length: 18; d_call: TRBD1; j_call: TRBJ2-4; v_call: TRBV4-1; cdr3_aa: CASSHPRPGTGEVVIQYF; cdr3_nt: TGCGCCAGCAGCCACCCCCGTCCCGGGACAGGAGAGGTGGTCATTCAGTACTTC
clone_size: -; cdr3_length: 15; d_call: -; j_call: TRBJ2-7; v_call: TRBV7-2; cdr3_aa: CASSKGGRRAVEQYF; cdr3_nt: TGTGCCAGCAGCAAGGGGGGGCGGAGGGCTGTCGAGCAGTACTTC
clone_size: -; cdr3_length: 12; d_call: -; j_call: TRBJ1-2; v_call: TRBV5-1; cdr3_aa: CASRSGPEGYTF; cdr3_nt: TGCGCCAGCAGGTCAGGCCCTGAGGGCTACACCTTC
clone_size: -; cdr3_length: 15; d_call: -; j_call: TRBJ1-3; v_call: TRBV5-6; cdr3_aa: CASTLDGAAGNTIYF; cdr3_nt: TGTGCCAGCACCTTGGATGGGGCCGCTGGAAACACCATATATTTT
clone_size: -; cdr3_length: 16; d_call: TRBD1; j_call: TRBJ1-1; v_call: TRBV6-6; cdr3_aa: CASRTGQGSANTEAFF; cdr3_nt: TGTGCCAGCAGGACAGGACAGGGGTCAGCGAACACTGAAGCTTTCTTT
clone_size: -; cdr3_length: 14; d_call: -; j_call: TRBJ1-2; v_call: TRBV2; cdr3_aa: CASSEGRGNYGYTF; cdr3_nt: TGTGCCAGCAGTGAAGGGCGGGGGAACTATGGCTACACCTTC
clone_size: once; cdr3_length: 19; d_call: -; j_call: TRBJ2-5; v_call: TRBV21-1; cdr3_aa: CASSRIWVATKSGQETQYF; cdr3_nt: TGTGCCAGCAGCCGAATATGGGTCGCCACTAAGTCAGGGCAAGAGACCCAGTACTTC
clone_size: -; cdr3_length: 15; d_call: -; j_call: TRBJ1-5; v_call: TRBV19; cdr3_aa: CASSASGFGNQPQHF; cdr3_nt: TGTGCCAGTAGTGCGTCAGGGTTTGGCAATCAGCCCCAGCATTTT
clone_size: -; cdr3_length: 14; d_call: -; j_call: TRBJ2-1; v_call: TRBV7-9; cdr3_aa: CASSSRRGSDEQFF; cdr3_nt: TGTGCCAGCAGCTCCCGACGGGGTAGCGATGAGCAGTTCTTC
clone_size: few; cdr3_length: 13; d_call: -; j_call: TRBJ1-1; v_call: TRBV18; cdr3_aa: CASSSDMNTEAFF; cdr3_nt: TGTGCCAGCTCATCAGATATGAACACTGAAGCTTTCTTT
clone_size: -; cdr3_length: 12; d_call: -; j_call: TRBJ2-7; v_call: TRBV29-1; cdr3_aa: CSVAGTSYEQYF; cdr3_nt: TGCAGCGTAGCCGGGACTTCCTACGAGCAGTACTTC
clone_size: -; cdr3_length: 18; d_call: TRBD2; j_call: TRBJ2-1; v_call: TRBV13; cdr3_aa: CASSLSSGGINSYNEQFF; cdr3_nt: TGTGCCAGCAGCTTATCTAGCGGGGGGATCAACTCCTACAATGAGCAGTTCTTC
clone_size: -; cdr3_length: 16; d_call: -; j_call: TRBJ1-1; v_call: TRBV6-5; cdr3_aa: CASSYGGAVMNTEAFF; cdr3_nt: TGTGCCAGCAGTTACGGTGGGGCAGTGATGAACACTGAAGCTTTCTTT
clone_size: -; cdr3_length: 15; d_call: TRBD1; j_call: TRBJ1-4; v_call: TRBV2; cdr3_aa: CASSKTGGTNEKLFF; cdr3_nt: TGTGCCAGCAGTAAAACAGGGGGCACTAATGAAAAACTGTTTTTT
clone_size: -; cdr3_length: 12; d_call: TRBD2; j_call: TRBJ2-5; v_call: TRBV7-9; cdr3_aa: CASSGREWAQYF; cdr3_nt: TGTGCCAGCAGCGGGCGGGAGTGGGCCCAGTACTTC
clone_size: -; cdr3_length: 15; d_call: TRBD1; j_call: TRBJ1-1; v_call: TRBV11-2; cdr3_aa: CASSLETGGAGKAFF; cdr3_nt: TGTGCCAGCAGCTTAGAGACAGGGGGCGCAGGCAAAGCTTTCTTT
clone_size: once; cdr3_length: 12; d_call: -; j_call: TRBJ1-2; v_call: TRBV7-2; cdr3_aa: CASSLVQGGYTF; cdr3_nt: TGTGCCAGCAGCTTAGTCCAGGGTGGCTACACCTTC
clone_size: -; cdr3_length: 16; d_call: -; j_call: TRBJ1-6; v_call: TRBV9; cdr3_aa: CASSVDSSSGNSPLHF; cdr3_nt: TGTGCCAGCAGCGTAGATAGCTCCTCGGGGAATTCACCCCTCCACTTT
clone_size: -; cdr3_length: 14; d_call: TRBD2; j_call: TRBJ2-5; v_call: TRBV28; cdr3_aa: CASSSLAGGFFQYF; cdr3_nt: TGTGCCAGCAGTTCTCTAGCGGGAGGGTTTTTCCAGTACTTC
clone_size: -; cdr3_length: 12; d_call: -; j_call: TRBJ2-1; v_call: TRBV27; cdr3_aa: CASSQEGNEQFF; cdr3_nt: TGTGCCAGCAGTCAGGAGGGCAATGAGCAGTTCTTC
clone_size: -; cdr3_length: 14; d_call: -; j_call: TRBJ2-3; v_call: TRBV19; cdr3_aa: CASSQRGGTDTQYF; cdr3_nt: TGTGCCAGTAGTCAACGGGGTGGAACAGATACGCAGTATTTT
clone_size: -; cdr3_length: 15; d_call: -; j_call: TRBJ1-3; v_call: TRBV5-4; cdr3_aa: CATWRGGNSGNTIYF; cdr3_nt: TGTGCCACCTGGCGGGGGGGGAACTCTGGAAACACCATATATTTT
clone_size: -; cdr3_length: 14; d_call: -; j_call: TRBJ2-2; v_call: TRBV5-6; cdr3_aa: CASSRRFRTGELFF; cdr3_nt: TGTGCCAGCAGCAGGAGGTTTCGCACCGGGGAGCTGTTTTTT
clone_size: -; cdr3_length: 13; d_call: -; j_call: TRBJ2-7; v_call: TRBV30; cdr3_aa: CAWSVDSSYEQYF; cdr3_nt: TGTGCCTGGAGTGTGGACAGTAGCTACGAGCAGTACTTC
clone_size: -; cdr3_length: 15; d_call: -; j_call: TRBJ2-7; v_call: TRBV4-3; cdr3_aa: CASSQATGGIYEQYF; cdr3_nt: TGCGCCAGCAGCCAAGCGACAGGTGGAATCTACGAGCAGTACTTC
clone_size: -; cdr3_length: 17; d_call: -; j_call: TRBJ1-4; v_call: TRBV11-2; cdr3_aa: CASSLNPSRGTNEKLFF; cdr3_nt: TGTGCCAGCAGCTTAAACCCGTCCAGGGGAACTAATGAAAAACTGTTTTTT
clone_size: few; cdr3_length: 15; d_call: TRBD1; j_call: TRBJ1-2; v_call: TRBV5-4; cdr3_aa: CASSTRQGALDGYTF; cdr3_nt: TGTGCCAGCAGCACCCGACAGGGGGCGCTGGATGGCTACACCTTC
clone_size: -; cdr3_length: 14; d_call: -; j_call: TRBJ1-1; v_call: TRBV6-5; cdr3_aa: CASSSGHTNTEAFF; cdr3_nt: TGTGCCAGCAGTTCGGGACACACGAACACTGAAGCTTTCTTT
clone_size: -; cdr3_length: 15; d_call: TRBD1; j_call: TRBJ1-1; v_call: TRBV18; cdr3_aa: CASSRDSPRNTEAFF; cdr3_nt: TGTGCCAGCTCACGGGACAGTCCTCGTAACACTGAAGCTTTCTTT
clone_size: -; cdr3_length: 17; d_call: -; j_call: TRBJ2-2; v_call: TRBV4-3; cdr3_aa: CASSQDRGTANTGELFF; cdr3_nt: TGCGCCAGCAGCCAAGATAGGGGGACCGCGAACACCGGGGAGCTGTTTTTT
clone_size: -; cdr3_length: 14; d_call: -; j_call: TRBJ1-1; v_call: TRBV5-1; cdr3_aa: CASSLGDGGAEAFF; cdr3_nt: TGCGCCAGCAGCTTGGGGGATGGAGGGGCTGAAGCTTTCTTT
clone_size: few; cdr3_length: 15; d_call: TRBD1; j_call: TRBJ2-2; v_call: TRBV5-4; cdr3_aa: CASSLQGRDAGELFF; cdr3_nt: TGTGCCAGCAGCTTACAGGGGCGAGATGCCGGGGAGCTGTTTTTT
clone_size: -; cdr3_length: 15; d_call: TRBD1; j_call: TRBJ2-3; v_call: TRBV28; cdr3_aa: CASTAGQGRTDTQYF; cdr3_nt: TGTGCCAGCACGGCTGGACAGGGGCGGACAGATACGCAGTATTTT
clone_size: few; cdr3_length: 16; d_call: TRBD1; j_call: TRBJ1-1; v_call: TRBV4-2; cdr3_aa: CASSQDRQGGSTEAFF; cdr3_nt: TGTGCCAGCAGCCAAGATCGACAGGGCGGGTCCACTGAAGCTTTCTTT
clone_size: -; cdr3_length: 15; d_call: TRBD1; j_call: TRBJ1-5; v_call: TRBV28; cdr3_aa: CASSFRDRGSQPQHF; cdr3_nt: TGTGCCAGCAGTTTTAGGGACAGGGGGAGTCAGCCCCAGCATTTT
clone_size: -; cdr3_length: 16; d_call: -; j_call: TRBJ1-6; v_call: TRBV25-1; cdr3_aa: CASSRTGVRANSPLHF; cdr3_nt: TGTGCCAGCAGTAGGACGGGAGTCAGGGCGAATTCACCCCTCCACTTT
clone_size: few; cdr3_length: 13; d_call: -; j_call: TRBJ2-1; v_call: TRBV5-3; cdr3_aa: CARSFKLVHEQFF; cdr3_nt: TGTGCCAGAAGCTTTAAACTAGTCCATGAGCAGTTCTTC
clone_size: -; cdr3_length: 15; d_call: TRBD2; j_call: TRBJ2-3; v_call: TRBV6-2/TRBV6-3; cdr3_aa: CASSTGGVGTDTQYF; cdr3_nt: TGTGCCAGCAGTACGGGGGGGGTGGGCACAGATACGCAGTATTTT
clone_size: -; cdr3_length: 15; d_call: -; j_call: TRBJ2-7; v_call: TRBV13; cdr3_aa: CASSRGRGHAYEQYF; cdr3_nt: TGTGCCAGCAGCCGCGGCAGGGGTCATGCCTACGAGCAGTACTTC
clone_size: -; cdr3_length: 14; d_call: -; j_call: TRBJ1-5; v_call: TRBV2; cdr3_aa: CASRDSYSNQPQHF; cdr3_nt: TGTGCCAGCAGGGACAGTTATAGCAATCAGCCCCAGCATTTT
clone_size: -; cdr3_length: 14; d_call: -; j_call: TRBJ1-1; v_call: TRBV10-3; cdr3_aa: CAISDGLREAEAFF; cdr3_nt: TGTGCCATCAGTGACGGACTCCGAGAGGCTGAAGCTTTCTTT
clone_size: -; cdr3_length: 14; d_call: TRBD1; j_call: TRBJ2-7; v_call: TRBV19; cdr3_aa: CASKTQGDPPEQYF; cdr3_nt: TGTGCCAGTAAAACACAGGGGGACCCTCCGGAGCAGTACTTC
clone_size: -; cdr3_length: 16; d_call: -; j_call: TRBJ1-1; v_call: TRBV5-6; cdr3_aa: CASSLVDRDFNTEAFF; cdr3_nt: TGTGCCAGCAGCTTGGTAGACAGAGATTTTAACACTGAAGCTTTCTTT
clone_size: -; cdr3_length: 13; d_call: TRBD1; j_call: TRBJ2-5; v_call: TRBV19; cdr3_aa: CASSNRDRETQYF; cdr3_nt: TGTGCCAGTAGTAACCGGGACAGGGAGACCCAGTACTTC
clone_size: -; cdr3_length: 16; d_call: -; j_call: TRBJ1-5; v_call: TRBV28; cdr3_aa: CASSLASNPSNQPQHF; cdr3_nt: TGTGCCAGCAGTTTAGCCAGTAACCCTAGCAATCAGCCCCAGCATTTT
clone_size: -; cdr3_length: 14; d_call: -; j_call: TRBJ2-7; v_call: TRBV27; cdr3_aa: CASSSGRSGYEQYF; cdr3_nt: TGTGCCAGCAGTTCAGGGAGGTCGGGCTACGAGCAGTACTTC
clone_size: -; cdr3_length: 15; d_call: -; j_call: TRBJ2-3; v_call: TRBV7-2; cdr3_aa: CASSTGTLLTDTQYF; cdr3_nt: TGTGCCAGCAGCACCGGGACTCTACTCACAGATACGCAGTATTTT
clone_size: many; cdr3_length: 16; d_call: TRBD2; j_call: TRBJ2-2; v_call: TRBV30; cdr3_aa: CAFSGLAGLRAGELFF; cdr3_nt: TGTGCCTTTTCGGGACTAGCGGGGTTAAGAGCCGGGGAGCTGTTTTTT
clone_size: -; cdr3_length: 15; d_call: TRBD1; j_call: TRBJ2-1; v_call: TRBV5-8; cdr3_aa: CASSRRTGANNEQFF; cdr3_nt: TGTGCCAGCAGCCGGAGGACAGGGGCGAACAATGAGCAGTTCTTC
clone_size: -; cdr3_length: 12; d_call: -; j_call: TRBJ2-2; v_call: TRBV10-3; cdr3_aa: CAISREGGELFF; cdr3_nt: TGTGCCATCAGCAGGGAAGGCGGGGAGCTGTTTTTT
clone_size: -; cdr3_length: 15; d_call: -; j_call: TRBJ1-6; v_call: TRBV9; cdr3_aa: CASSVSSQGGSPLHF; cdr3_nt: TGTGCCAGCAGCGTATCGTCCCAGGGAGGTTCACCCCTCCACTTT
clone_size: -; cdr3_length: 12; d_call: -; j_call: TRBJ2-4; v_call: TRBV19; cdr3_aa: CASSIRRNIQYF; cdr3_nt: TGTGCCAGTAGTATAAGGAGAAACATTCAGTACTTC
clone_size: -; cdr3_length: 17; d_call: -; j_call: TRBJ2-1; v_call: TRBV15; cdr3_aa: CATSREEAKSTYNEQFF; cdr3_nt: TGTGCCACCAGCAGAGAGGAAGCGAAGTCGACCTACAATGAGCAGTTCTTC